One sample yielded the 21 T cell receptor beta chains listed below, sequenced in a study of cytomegalovirus exposure and HLA in healthy donors (dated by TCRdb to the late 2010s). The library came from the immunoSEQ multiplex PCR assay. For the multiplex PCR, a mixture combining 60 forward primers for TCR Vbeta segments and 13 reverse primers for TCR Jbeta segments was used. The table comes from immuneACCESS by way of TCRdb, which keeps in-frame sequences with V and J called. Part of the clones is missing from these tables; in studies checked, under half for an unresolved V gene and the rest for unknown reasons. Recorded for this sample are about 130,000 clones; more than 80% of them occurred a single time. The ten largest clones capture over 2% of the sample. The sequencing input was PBMCs. The receptors were sampled from a man aged 30 to 45 in good health and CMV-seronegative.

A few counts support this clone. This sequence joins TRBV6-1 and TRBJ2-7; 7 positions agree with TRBD2. Unmatched junction bases numbered 8, after V lost 5 bases and J lost 4 bases. Germline V CDR1 and CDR2: MNHNS, SASEGT. This CDR3 region has 14 residues. In nucleotides, the CDR3 is TGTGCCAGCAGTTCTGGGGGGGTGGGATACGAGCAGTACTTC. Its protein product is CASSSGGVGYEQYF.

CDR3 amino acids: CASSKRDREDFGYEQYF. CDR3 DNA: TGTGCCAGCAGCAAGCGGGACAGGGAGGATTTCGGGTACGAGCAGTACTTC. This sequence joins TRBV21-1 and TRBJ2-7; the table's TRBD1 call for D was not verified on the DNA. TRBV21-1 is a pseudogene locus. The CDR3 is 17 amino acids.

The chain joins TRBV18 to TRBJ1-1; perhaps TRBD1 as D (6 bases). The ends were cut back, 6 bases at V and 7 bases at J, with 21 bases in the middle. CDR3 length: 15 residues. Germline assignment: CDR1 KGHSH and CDR2 LQKENI. The CDR3 here is CASSPSWGRSGEAFF. The CDR3 DNA follows: TGTGCCAGCTCCCCGAGCTGGGGGCGGTCGGGTGAAGCTTTCTTT.

The rearrangement links TRBV2 to TRBJ2-4; TRBD1 agrees at 7 bases. Trimming took 0 bases from V and 0 from J; bases not matched to a gene: 11. Germline assignment: CDR1 SNHLY and CDR2 FYNNEI. The length of the CDR3 is 19 residues. For the CDR3, the DNA is TGTGCCAGCAGTGAAGCCCGGGACAGAGTTTTCGGAGCCAAAAACATTCAGTACTTC. Its translation: CASSEARDRVFGAKNIQYF.

The chain recombines TRBV27 with TRBJ2-3; 7 nucleotides line up with TRBD1. Germline CDR1 and CDR2: MNHEY and SMNVEV (reference sequence). This CDR3 spans 12 amino acids. V lost 6 bases to trimming and J lost 5 bases; unmatched junction nucleotides: 2. The CDR3 nucleotides read TGTGCCAGCAGACAGGGGTTAGATACGCAGTATTTT. It yields the protein CASRQGLDTQYF.

The chain couples TRBV15 to TRBJ2-2; the match to TRBD1 covers 7 bases. J was trimmed by 3 bases and V by 0 bases; bases with no gene match: 4. The CDR3 length is 16 residues. The germline gives CDR1 LNHNV, CDR2 YYDKDF (reference sequence). DNA for the CDR3: TGTGCCACCAGCAGAGATCCGGGACAGCACACCGGGGAGCTGTTTTTT. It is translated as CATSRDPGQHTGELFF.

The chain employs TRBV29-1 and TRBJ1-5, with D perhaps TRBD1 (6 bases). The CDR3 sequence is 12 residues long. Germline V lookup: CDR1 SQVTM, CDR2 ANQGSEA. Trimming took off 5 bases at V and 4 bases at J, with 9 bases between the two ends. The CDR3 loop reads CSVRQGNQPQHF. The CDR3 DNA is TGCAGCGTTAGGCAGGGGAATCAGCCCCAGCATTTT.

The chain has TRBV29-1 and TRBJ1-5; TRBD1 matches 9 bases. Germline V lookup: CDR1 SQVTM, CDR2 ANQGSEA. V lost 5 bases and J lost 7; bases outside the gene matches: 9. CDR3 length equals 14 residues. CDR3 in amino acids: CSVLTQGASQPQHF. In DNA, the CDR3 is TGCAGCGTTTTAACACAGGGGGCTTCCCAGCCCCAGCATTTT. Full variable domain (outside the CDR3, taken from reference TRBV29-1 and TRBJ1-5): SAVISQKPSRDICQRGTSLTIQCQVDSQVTMMFWYRQQPGQSLTLIATANQGSEATYESGFVIDKFPISRPNLTFSTLTVSNMSPEDSSIYLCSVLTQGASQPQHFGDGTRLSIL.

This clone has only one observation. The chain joins TRBV5-5 to TRBJ2-7, with 8 positions matching TRBD2. Germline lookup yields CDR1 SGHKS and CDR2 YYEKEE (reference sequence). J gave up 2 bases and V 1 base, and 5 bases lay outside the gene matches. This CDR3 comprises 15 residues. The CDR3 sequence is CASSLSGRETYEQYF. DNA for the CDR3: TGTGCCAGCAGCTTGTCCGGGAGGGAGACCTACGAGCAGTACTTC.

The chain employs TRBV5-1 and TRBJ2-1, with 7 bases lining up with TRBD2. The ends lost 0 bases at V and 0 bases at J; junction bases unmatched: 15. Germline-derived CDR1 and CDR2 are SGHRS and YFSETQ. The CDR3 has 20 amino acids. The CDR3: CASSLDGLREQTSSYNEQFF. The CDR3 DNA reads TGCGCCAGCAGCTTGGATGGGTTGCGGGAGCAAACCAGCTCCTACAATGAGCAGTTCTTC.

The chain combines TRBV12-5 with TRBJ1-1; 8 nucleotides agree with TRBD1. The CDR3 is 14 residues long. The V segment lost 7 bases and the J segment 6 bases; nucleotides outside the gene matches: 10. Per the germline V gene, CDR1 is LGHNT and CDR2 is FRNRAP. CDR3 loop: CASAPTGEDAEAFF. The CDR3 nucleotides read TGTGCTAGTGCCCCGACAGGGGAGGACGCTGAAGCTTTCTTT.

The V call is TRBV30, the J call TRBJ1-1; TRBD1 might be the D (6 bases). The V end lost 2 bases, the J end lost 7 bases, and 11 bases lay between the germline ends. This CDR3 is built from 12 residues. In germline, CDR1 is GTSNPN, CDR2 SVGIG (reference sequence). CDR3 DNA sequence: TGTGCCTGGAGTACTTCGGACAGTGAAGCTTTCTTT. Amino acid sequence: CAWSTSDSEAFF.

This chain links TRBV19 with TRBJ1-1, with D possibly being TRBD1 (6 bases). The V end lost 6 bases, the J end lost 11 bases, and 22 bases lay between the germline ends. This CDR3 region has 14 residues. Germline loops: CDR1 LNHDA, CDR2 SQIVND (reference sequence). CDR3 in DNA: TGTGCCAGTAGCTTCACGAGGGGGGGGAGTTGGGCTTTCTTT. It codes for CASSFTRGGSWAFF.

The CDR3 coding sequence is TGTGCCAGCACCCCGGGACTAGCGCGAACCAATGAGCAGTTCTTC. It yields the protein CASTPGLARTNEQFF. This chain links TRBV9 with TRBJ2-1; 10 nucleotides line up with TRBD2. Looked up from germline, CDR1 is SGDLS and CDR2 is YYNGEE. V lost 6 bases and J lost 6; bases outside the gene matches: 9. This CDR3 has 15 amino acids.

This clone was seen a handful of times. The chain has TRBV5-1 and TRBJ2-7, with D possibly matching TRBD1 (6 bases). The CDR3 has 15 amino acids. Trimming took off 3 bases at V and 1 base at J, with 14 bases between the two ends. Germline assignment: CDR1 SGHRS and CDR2 YFSETQ. CDR3 amino acids: CASSYTGLESYEQYF. DNA for the CDR3: TGCGCCAGCAGCTACACAGGGTTAGAATCCTACGAGCAGTACTTC.

The chain joins TRBV10-3 to TRBJ1-2, with 7 bases fitting TRBD1. CDR1 and CDR2 (germline): ENHRY, SYGVKD. CDR3 length: 19 residues. V gave up 0 bases and J gave up 4 bases; unmatched junction bases: 17. This chain's CDR3 is CAISESIGARGRLIYGYTF. CDR3 nucleotides: TGTGCCATCAGTGAGTCTATCGGGGCGAGGGGGCGATTAATCTATGGCTACACCTTC.

This chain links TRBV28 with TRBJ2-7; 8 bases align to TRBD1. J lost 6 bases, V lost 7 bases, and 14 bases had no gene match. Germline V gene sequence: CDR1 MDHEN, CDR2 SYDVKM. This CDR3 is built from 15 residues. The chain's CDR3 is CASTSYRTGMAEQYF. The CDR3, as DNA: TGTGCCAGCACCTCTTATCGGACAGGGATGGCCGAGCAGTACTTC.

This chain joins TRBV15 and TRBJ2-3; 8 bases align to TRBD2. The germline CDR1 and CDR2 sequences are LNHNV and YYDKDF (reference sequence). CDR3 length: 16 residues. V was pared by 3 bases and J by 6 bases, with 11 bases of the junction left unmatched. The DNA of the CDR3 is TGTGCCACCAGCAGGGGCGGGAGGACAAACCTGGATACGCAGTATTTT. Translation: CATSRGGRTNLDTQYF.

This sequence joins TRBV28 and TRBJ1-5; D uncertain. V lost 8 bases and J lost 6, with 11 bases in between. CDR3 length: 12 amino acids. Germline V gene data show CDR1 as MDHEN and CDR2 as SYDVKM. The CDR3 DNA reads as TGTGCCAGCGAGCAGGATGGTCAGCCCCAGCATTTT. Its protein product is CASEQDGQPQHF. Filled out from reference TRBV28 and TRBJ1-5, the complete variable domain reads DVKVTQSSRYLVKRTGEKVFLECVQDMDHENMFWYRQDPGLGLRLIYFSYDVKMKEKGDIPEGYSVSREKKERFSLILESASTNQTSMYLCASEQDGQPQHFGDGTRLSIL.

The V gene is TRBV27, the J gene TRBJ2-1, with 8 bases matching TRBD2. This CDR3 comprises 14 residues. Germline lookup yields CDR1 MNHEY and CDR2 SMNVEV (reference sequence). J was trimmed by 7 bases and V by 7 bases; bases with no gene match: 9. CDR3 sequence reads: CASTLGTSSNEQFF. Here the CDR3 DNA reads TGTGCCAGCACCCTAGGGACTAGTTCGAATGAGCAGTTCTTC.

The chain carries TRBV4-3 and TRBJ2-6; 9 bases fit TRBD1. J was trimmed by 1 base and V by 3 bases; bases with no gene match: 7. This CDR3 is 18 amino acids long. Per the germline V gene, CDR1 is LGHNA and CDR2 is YSLEER. CDR3 DNA sequence: TGCGCCAGCAGCCAGAACAGGGGGCAACCATCTGGGGCCAACGTCCTGACTTTC. Protein product: CASSQNRGQPSGANVLTF.